The rows below give T cell receptor beta chains drawn from one sample of a study of OX40 agonist ivuxolimab in advanced cancers. Only in-frame clones appear in the TCRdb table, and some are missing; sequencing was by immunoSEQ multiplex PCR. The sample yields 30,000 to 40,000 clones, less than 85% seen once. Specimen: CD4+ or CD8+ T cells sorted from blood, collected in a trial of the OX40 agonist ivuxolimab. The receptors were sampled from an adult with an advanced solid tumor such as melanoma, head and neck, liver or kidney cancer. Both conserved end residues are part of each CDR3. The D gene is left open where the match is weak. Only some rows state a clone size, as once, few, many or a class for expanded clones.

>TRBV6-5|NA|NA|TRBJ2-3
TGTGCCAGCAGGGACAGCACAGATACGCAGTATTTT
CASRDSTDTQYF
>TRBV5-1|NA|TRBD2|TRBJ2-1
TGCGCCAGCAGCTTGGCCGCGGGACTAGCGGGGGGAGGGAATGAGCAGTTCTTC
CASSLAAGLAGGGNEQFF
>TRBV6-1|NA|NA|TRBJ2-7
TGTGCCAGCAGTCAGAAGGACGTTGTCGAGCAGTACTTC
CASSQKDVVEQYF
>TRBV5-4|NA|NA|TRBJ1-1
TGTGCCAGCAGCCCGGCGTCGGGTGAAGCTTTCTTT
CASSPASGEAFF
>TRBV5-1|NA|TRBD1|TRBJ2-7
TGCGCCAGCAGGGACTCCGGGACAGTCTACGAGCAGTACTTC
CASRDSGTVYEQYF
>TRBV18|NA|NA|TRBJ2-1
TGTGCCAGCTCACCACCTAATCCGGCAATTCTCAATGAGCAGTTCTTC
CASSPPNPAILNEQFF
>TRBV5-6|NA|NA|TRBJ1-2
TGTGCCAGCAGCTTGGTCGGGGGCGGGTACGCAGGCTACACCTTC
CASSLVGGGYAGYTF
>TRBV18|NA|NA|TRBJ2-1
TGTGCCAGCTCACTGGACACTTACAATGAGCAGTTCTTC
CASSLDTYNEQFF
>TRBV6-5|NA|NA|TRBJ1-2
TGTGCCAGCAGTTATCCGGGATATGGCTACACCTTC
CASSYPGYGYTF
>TRBV19|NA|TRBD1|TRBJ2-6
TGTGCCAGTAGTGCCGGACAGGGAGGTAGAGCCAACGTCCTGACTTTC
CASSAGQGGRANVLTF
>TRBV10-3|NA|NA|TRBJ1-3
TGTGCCAGCAGTTATATCGGAAACACCATATATTTT
CASSYIGNTIYF
>TRBV27|NA|NA|TRBJ1-2
TGTGCCAGCAGTACCGCAGGTCGGTATGGCTACACCTTC
CASSTAGRYGYTF
>TRBV6-5|NA|NA|TRBJ1-1
TGTGCCAGCAGTTACGAGCTCACACAGGAGAACACTGAAGCTTTCTTT
CASSYELTQENTEAFF
>TRBV11-2|NA|NA|TRBJ2-7
TGTGCCAGCAGCTTAACTAGCTGGCGGGCGAGCTCCTACGAGCAGTACTTC
CASSLTSWRASSYEQYF
>TRBV5-1|NA|TRBD1|TRBJ2-1
TGCGCCAGTAGTGGACAGGCCAATGAGCAGTTCTTC
CASSGQANEQFF
>TRBV7-9|NA|NA|TRBJ2-5
TGTGCCAAAAACGAGGAGACCCAGTACTTC
CAKNEETQYF
>TRBV7-9|NA|NA|TRBJ2-5
TGTGCCAGCAGCTTGGGAACAGGGACGGCGGGTGAGACCCAGTACTTC
CASSLGTGTAGETQYF
>TRBV10-3|NA|TRBD2|TRBJ2-3
TGTGCCATCAGTGGCAGGACTAGCGGGGGACGCACAGATACGCAGTATTTT
CAISGRTSGGRTDTQYF
>TRBV2|NA|NA|TRBJ1-1
TGTGCCAGCACCCGGGGGAACACTGAAGCTTTCTTT
CASTRGNTEAFF
>TRBV6-5|NA|TRBD1|TRBJ1-2
TGTGCCAGCAGTTACTCGGGACAGCTCTCCTATGGCTACACCTTC
CASSYSGQLSYGYTF
>TRBV7-9|NA|NA|TRBJ1-1
TGTGCCAGCAGCTTAGGTTTGGCGAACGGAAGGGCTTTCTTT
CASSLGLANGRAFF
>TRBV5-4|NA|NA|TRBJ1-1
TGTGCCAGCAGCCCGGTCTCTGAAGCTTTCTTT
CASSPVSEAFF
>TRBV29-1|NA|TRBD1|TRBJ1-1
TGCAGCGTTGAGACAGGGGACGGCACTGAAGCTTTCTTT
CSVETGDGTEAFF
>TRBV11-1|NA|NA|TRBJ1-1
TGTGCCAGCAGCCTCGGCTCTGGAGGGAACACTGAAGCTTTCTTT
CASSLGSGGNTEAFF
>TRBV5-1|NA|NA|TRBJ1-3
TGCGCCAGCAGCTTGGAGGGGTCTGGAAACACCATATATTTT
CASSLEGSGNTIYF
>TRBV9|many|NA|TRBJ1-1
TGTGCCAGCAGCGTAGTGCCAGGGTACACTGAAGCTTTCTTT
CASSVVPGYTEAFF
>TRBV7-6|NA|TRBD1|TRBJ2-1
TGTGCCAGCAGCTCCGGGACAGGGGTTGTAAATGAGCAGTTCTTC
CASSSGTGVVNEQFF
>TRBV12-2|NA|NA|TRBJ1-2
TGTGCAAGTCGCTCGCACCAACAGGGTTTCGACTATGGCTACACCTTC
CASRSHQQGFDYGYTF
>TRBV5-4|NA|NA|TRBJ2-1
TGTGCCAGCGGCTCGGACAGCAATGAGCAGTTCTTC
CASGSDSNEQFF
>TRBV6-5|NA|TRBD1|TRBJ1-1
TGTGCCAGCTCAAAGGGACAGTCCAACACTGAAGCTTTCTTT
CASSKGQSNTEAFF
>TRBV19|few|NA|TRBJ1-2
TGTGCCAGTAGCCCGGGGGAGGGGCCGTATGGCTACACCTTC
CASSPGEGPYGYTF
>TRBV2|NA|TRBD1|TRBJ1-1
TGTGCCACCTCGCCGGGACAGAAAAACACTGAAGCTTTCTTT
CATSPGQKNTEAFF
>TRBV7-9|NA|TRBD1|TRBJ1-2
TGTGCCAGCAGCTCGGGACAGGGCCCTGTCTATGGCTACACCTTC
CASSSGQGPVYGYTF
>TRBV5-1|NA|TRBD1|TRBJ1-2
TGCGCCAGCAGCGAACGGACAGGGGGCGTCTACACCTTC
CASSERTGGVYTF
>TRBV12-5|NA|TRBD1|TRBJ2-2
TGTGCTAGTGGTCGCTCTTTCGGGACAGGGGATTTAGACACCGGGGAGCTGTTTTTT
CASGRSFGTGDLDTGELFF
>TRBV18|NA|NA|TRBJ1-1
TGTGCCAGCTCACCGACACAAAACACTGAAGCTTTCTTT
CASSPTQNTEAFF
>TRBV25-1|once|TRBD1|TRBJ1-2
TGTGCCAGCAGTGAGACAGGGGGCTATGGCTACACCTTC
CASSETGGYGYTF
>TRBV10-2|few|TRBD1|TRBJ1-5
TGCGCCAGCAGTAGCGACAGGGGGCGGCAGCCCCAGCATTTT
CASSSDRGRQPQHF
>TRBV30|NA|NA|TRBJ1-6
TGTGCCTCCCCGAGAGGCAGCTCCTATAATTCACCCCTCCACTTT
CASPRGSSYNSPLHF
>TRBV6-5|NA|NA|TRBJ1-5
TGTGCCAGCAGTTACTCCCACGGGGGGCAGCCCCAGCATTTT
CASSYSHGGQPQHF
>TRBV6-6|NA|TRBD1|TRBJ2-5
TGTGCCAGCAGTTCTATGGACAGGGGGTACCAAGAGACCCAGTACTTC
CASSSMDRGYQETQYF
>TRBV5-1|NA|NA|TRBJ2-2
TGCGCCAGCACACCCCGGGAGCTGTTTTTT
CASTPRELFF
>TRBV5-5|NA|TRBD1|TRBJ1-5
TGTGCCAGCAGCCCACGAGGGACAGGTAACGCTCAGCCCCAGCATTTT
CASSPRGTGNAQPQHF
>TRBV19|NA|NA|TRBJ1-5
TGTGCCAGTAGTATCGGTGGCGGGTGGGAGCCCCAGCATTTT
CASSIGGGWEPQHF